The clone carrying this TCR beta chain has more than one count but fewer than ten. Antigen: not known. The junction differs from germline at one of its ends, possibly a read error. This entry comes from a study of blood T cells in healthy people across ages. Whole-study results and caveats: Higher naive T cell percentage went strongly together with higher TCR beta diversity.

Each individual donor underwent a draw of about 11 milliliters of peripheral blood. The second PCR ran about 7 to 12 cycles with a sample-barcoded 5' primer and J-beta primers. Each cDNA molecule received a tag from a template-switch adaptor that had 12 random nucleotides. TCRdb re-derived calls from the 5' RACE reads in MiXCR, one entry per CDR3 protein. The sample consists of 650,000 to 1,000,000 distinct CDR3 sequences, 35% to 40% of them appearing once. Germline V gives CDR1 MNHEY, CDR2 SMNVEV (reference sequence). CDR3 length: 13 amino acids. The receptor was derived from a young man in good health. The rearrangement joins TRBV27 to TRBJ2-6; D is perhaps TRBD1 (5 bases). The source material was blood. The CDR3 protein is CASTFSGANVRTF. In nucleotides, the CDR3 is TGTGCCAGCACCTTCTCTGGGGCCAACGTCCGGACTTTC.